This TCR beta chain was recovered during a study of neurological immune-mediated disorders. Study results and caveats: The level of TCR clonal expansion was highest in patients with HTLV-1-associated myelopathy and lowest in multiple sclerosis, where it fell below the level seen in healthy controls.

As for the cDNA, it was generated by 5'RACE with 10-nucleotide random UMIs. One entry per CDR3 protein, called by TCRdb with MiXCR from the 5' RACE reads. The profile shows 40,000 or so distinct CDR3 sequences, more than 6.5% of them singletons. The length of the CDR3 is 13 residues. Germline V gene lookup returns CDR1 LGHDT and CDR2 YNNKEL (reference sequence). V lost 3 bases to trimming and J lost 1 base, with 7 bases between them. The study drew its healthy controls from blood bank volunteers in Maryland, USA. This clonotype was seen repeatedly, ten times or more. Its antigen is unidentified. The sequenced material came from PBMCs. This chain links TRBV3-1 with TRBJ2-7; the D is unclear. The receptor's source is a woman in her thirties or forties in good health. The CDR3 nucleotides read TGTGCCAGCAGCCAGCACAGTTCCTACGAGCAGTACTTC. This sequence encodes CASSQHSSYEQYF.